The 30 T cell receptor beta chains below all came from one sample that was sequenced in a study of regulatory T cells in long-lasting Graves disease. Arm-PCR of CDR3 regions and iRepertoire HTBI primers were used to build TCR beta libraries. TCRdb re-called the multiplex PCR reads through MiXCR, storing one row per CDR3 protein. The sample holds about 470,000 distinct CDR3 sequences, 20% seen once. The sample's time point: persistent/refractory GD, antithyroid drugs over 5 years with positive TRAb. With RNA extracted from PBMCs as input, the TCR library was made. The source was peripheral blood mononuclear cells (PBMCs), collected when the disease was refractory, from a patient treated with antithyroid drugs. The source is a female donor with Graves disease.

This clonotype has a count of ten or more. The genes are TRBV3-1 and TRBJ1-5; possible D gene TRBD1, 6 bases. The length of the CDR3 is 16 residues. Per germline, CDR1 LGHDT and CDR2 YNNKEL (reference sequence). V was shortened by 3 bases and J by 0 bases, with 12 bases between the two germline ends. CDR3 region: CASSQSRGDSNQPQHF. The CDR3 DNA is TGTGCCAGCAGCCAGTCCAGGGGAGATAGCAATCAGCCCCAGCATTTT.

In its sample, this clonotype was seen many times. This chain's CDR3 is CASSYPRDGYTF. CDR3 sequence (DNA): TGTGCCAGCAGTTACCCACGGGATGGCTACACCTTC. The chain couples TRBV6-5 to TRBJ1-2; D gene uncertain. The CDR3 loop spans 12 amino acids. V lost 2 bases and J 6 bases, leaving 7 bases between the germline ends. Germline V gene sequence: CDR1 MNHEY, CDR2 SVGAGI.

The chain combines TRBV6-2 or TRBV6-3 with TRBJ1-5; D unclear. Germline V gene lookup returns CDR1 MNHEY and CDR2 SVGEGT. V lost 3 bases and J 0 bases, leaving 6 bases between the germline ends. This CDR3 spans 14 amino acids. The CDR3 protein is CASSYAGSNQPQHF. The CDR3 coding sequence is TGTGCCAGCAGTTATGCGGGTAGCAATCAGCCCCAGCATTTT.

This clonotype occurred a few times. The rearrangement joins TRBV7-9 to TRBJ2-2; 10 bases are shared with TRBD2. After removal of 4 bases from V and 3 bases from J, the junction contained 11 bases not matched to a gene. The CDR3 contains 18 residues. Germline loops: CDR1 SEHNR, CDR2 FQNEAQ (reference sequence). The CDR3 DNA reads as TGTGCCAGCAGCTCCCGTAGAGCGGGAGGGCGCGACACCGGGGAGCTGTTTTTT. Residues: CASSSRRAGGRDTGELFF. Full variable domain (remainder filled in from reference TRBV7-9 and TRBJ2-2): DTGVSQNPRHKITKRGQNVTFRCDPISEHNRLYWYRQTLGQGPEFLTYFQNEAQLEKSRLLSDRFSAERPKGSFSTLEIQRTEQGDSAMYLCASSSRRAGGRDTGELFFGEGSRLTVL.

This chain links TRBV12-3 or TRBV12-4 with TRBJ2-2, with 14 nucleotides matching TRBD2. The CDR3 sequence is 18 residues long. With V trimmed by 4 bases and J by 5 bases, 9 bases remained unmatched. CDR3 nucleotide sequence: TGTGCCAGCAGTTCCCGACTAGCGGGAGGGCCTAGAACCGGGGAGCTGTTTTTT. Its translation is CASSSRLAGGPRTGELFF.

This clonotype appeared many times. This chain's CDR3 is CASSRRLGTATYEQYF. As DNA, the CDR3 is TGTGCCAGCAGCAGGCGACTGGGGACGGCGACCTACGAGCAGTACTTC. The chain joins TRBV11-2 to TRBJ2-7, with D perhaps TRBD1 or TRBD2 (5 bases each). Between the trimmed V and J ends, which lost 5 bases and 2 bases, there was a span of 19 bases. From germline, CDR1 is SGHAT and CDR2 FQNNGV. The CDR3 is 16 residues long.

This chain connects TRBV20-1 to TRBJ1-4; TRBD1 might be the D (5 bases). The CDR3 consists of 16 residues. The germline V gene has CDR1 DFQATT and CDR2 SNEGSKA (reference sequence). Trimming left V 3 bases short and J 5 bases short, with 19 bases between. The CDR3, as DNA: TGCAGTGCTAGGGGGGGGACGGCGCTATTCAATGAAAAACTGTTTTTT. This codes for CSARGGTALFNEKLFF.

This clonotype was counted ten times or more. The chain carries TRBV7-6 and TRBJ2-2, with D perhaps matching TRBD1 (6 bases). Germline V gives CDR1 SGHVS, CDR2 FNYEAQ. Trimming cost V 1 base and J 7 bases, with 10 bases left between them. The CDR3 has 14 amino acids. CDR3 nucleotides: TGTGCCAGCAGCTTAGGAGCGGACAGCGGGGAGCTGTTTTTT. Amino acid sequence: CASSLGADSGELFF.

This clonotype was picked up a small number of times. The chain carries TRBV4-1 and TRBJ2-7; 9 bases are a match to TRBD2. Trimming took 1 base from V and 4 from J; bases not matched to a gene: 17. Germline V CDR1 and CDR2: MGHRA, YSYEKL. This CDR3 comprises 19 residues. CDR3 nucleotide sequence: TGCGCCAGCAGCCAAGCGTCACAGGGTGGTAGCGGGAGCGGATACGAGCAGTACTTC. Protein: CASSQASQGGSGSGYEQYF.

Many counts were recorded for this clonotype. The V and J genes are TRBV7-8 and TRBJ1-2; 10 bases align to TRBD1. CDR3 length equals 14 residues. The V and J ends lost 3 bases and 6 bases, in that order; junction bases with no gene match: 4. In germline, CDR1 is SGHVS, CDR2 FQNEAQ. The CDR3 loop reads CASSFGQGVNGYTF. CDR3 in DNA: TGTGCCAGCAGCTTCGGACAGGGGGTAAATGGCTACACCTTC.

This clonotype was recorded a few times. V and J are TRBV28 and TRBJ1-6; the match to TRBD1 covers 7 bases. With 7 bases clipped from V and 8 bases from J, the junction kept 8 bases outside the gene matches. Germline lookup yields CDR1 MDHEN and CDR2 SYDVKM. The CDR3 has 14 amino acids. The CDR3 loop reads CASTRQGSHSPLHF. DNA for the CDR3: TGTGCCAGCACCCGACAGGGTAGTCATTCACCCCTCCACTTT.

This clonotype was picked up a small number of times. Written as DNA, the CDR3 is TGCGCCAGCAGCCAAGATCGAGGAGGGGTCCGTCAGCCCCAGCATTTT. Translation: CASSQDRGGVRQPQHF. V and J are TRBV4-3 and TRBJ1-5; TRBD1 is a possible D gene (5 bases). There are 16 residues in the CDR3. Germline V lookup: CDR1 LGHNA, CDR2 YSLEER. Deletions cut 0 bases from V and 6 bases from J, with 15 bases between.

There are a few counts of this clonotype. The V call is TRBV10-3, the J call TRBJ1-1; TRBD1 matches at 8 bases. Germline-derived CDR1 and CDR2 are ENHRY and SYGVKD. CDR3 length: 17 amino acids. With V trimmed by 4 bases and J by 3 bases, 13 bases remained unmatched. The CDR3, as DNA: TGTGCCATCAGTGTCCCGAGACAGGGGACACTATACACTGAAGCTTTCTTT. This sequence encodes CAISVPRQGTLYTEAFF.

The chain links TRBV25-1 to TRBJ2-3; D is uncertain. The V gene's germline CDR1 is MGHDK and CDR2 SYGVNS. CDR3 size: 13 residues. The V end was cut by 5 bases, the J end by 1 base, with 7 bases between. Written as DNA, the CDR3 is TGTGCCAGCAGTTTTGGACGCACAGATACGCAGTATTTT. It codes for CASSFGRTDTQYF.

This clonotype appeared a few times. The chain uses TRBV15 and TRBJ2-3; TRBD1 is a possible D gene (6 bases). The CDR3 spans 14 residues. The ends were cut back, 8 bases at V and 0 bases at J, with 12 bases in the middle. The germline V gene encodes CDR1 LNHNV and CDR2 YYDKDF (reference sequence). CDR3: CATRRTASTDTQYF. The CDR3 coding sequence is TGTGCCACCCGGAGGACAGCAAGCACAGATACGCAGTATTTT.

This clonotype was counted ten times or more. The chain employs TRBV28 and TRBJ2-7; D possibly corresponds to TRBD1 (5 bases). CDR1 is MDHEN and CDR2 is SYDVKM in the germline V gene. This CDR3 is 14 amino acids long. The V end was cut by 6 bases, the J end by 2 bases, with 14 bases between. CDR3: CASSLRQPPYEQYF. The CDR3 nucleotides are TGTGCCAGCAGCTTAAGACAGCCCCCCTACGAGCAGTACTTC.

This clonotype turned up a few times. DNA for the CDR3: TGTGCCAGCAGCTTGGCCACGGTGGGGAAACTGTTTTTT. Its protein is CASSLATVGKLFF. V and J are TRBV5-6 and TRBJ1-4; D gene uncertain. This CDR3 is 13 amino acids long. Per the germline V gene, CDR1 is SGHDT and CDR2 is YYEEEE. With 0 bases removed from V and 11 bases from J, the gap between germline ends came to 11 bases.

This clonotype was seen repeatedly, ten times or more. This rearrangement joins TRBV6-5 to TRBJ2-5, with TRBD2 matching 13 bases. CDR1 and CDR2 from the germline V gene are MNHEY and SVGAGI. The CDR3 runs 16 residues. The V and J ends lost 2 bases and 3 bases, in that order; junction bases with no gene match: 3. CDR3 amino acids: CASSYPGTSGKETQYF. For the CDR3, the DNA is TGTGCCAGCAGTTACCCCGGGACTAGCGGGAAAGAGACCCAGTACTTC.

The chain couples TRBV7-8 to TRBJ1-1; unclear D gene. V lost 5 bases and J lost 4, with 17 bases in between. The CDR3 is 15 amino acids. Germline lookup yields CDR1 SGHVS and CDR2 FQNEAQ. This CDR3 reads CASSPPRRGVTEAFF. The CDR3 coding sequence is TGTGCCAGCAGCCCACCCCGGCGGGGTGTCACTGAAGCTTTCTTT.

The table lists this clonotype with many counts. The J gene is TRBJ2-5, the V gene TRBV3-1; 10 bases match TRBD2. In germline, CDR1 is LGHDT, CDR2 YNNKEL (reference sequence). V gave up 1 base and J gave up 5 bases; unmatched junction bases: 10. This CDR3 is 17 amino acids long. CDR3 nucleotide sequence: TGTGCCAGCAGCCAAGGTGGACTAGCGGTAACTCGGGAGACCCAGTACTTC. Residues: CASSQGGLAVTRETQYF.

This clonotype was recorded many times. The gene calls are TRBV28 and TRBJ1-5, with TRBD1 matching over 9 bases. V was clipped by 6 bases and J by 7 bases; unmatched bases: 7. This CDR3 is 14 amino acids long. Germline V gene sequence: CDR1 MDHEN, CDR2 SYDVKM. As DNA, the CDR3 is TGTGCCAGCAGGCTCGGGACAGGGTTCCAGCCCCAGCATTTT. Its protein is CASRLGTGFQPQHF.

This clonotype was counted at least ten times. This chain joins TRBV14 and TRBJ2-2; TRBD2 agrees at 11 bases. The CDR3 is made up of 15 amino acids. J lost 4 bases, V lost 4 bases, and 2 bases had no gene match. Germline V gene sequence: CDR1 SGHDN, CDR2 FVKESK. In nucleotides, the CDR3 is TGTGCCAGCAGCCCACTAGCGGGAGTCACCGGGGAGCTGTTTTTT. It codes for CASSPLAGVTGELFF.

This clonotype occurred many times. The V and J genes are TRBV7-3 and TRBJ2-2, with a tentative D call TRBD2 (5 bases). CDR3 length: 14 residues. CDR1 and CDR2 from the germline V gene are SGHTA and FQGTGA. V was cut by 5 bases and J by 4 bases, with 11 bases left in between. CDR3 nucleotide sequence: TGTGCCAGCAGCCGTGGAGGAGTCACCGGGGAGCTGTTTTTT. Its translation: CASSRGGVTGELFF. Full variable domain (missing parts from reference TRBV7-3 and TRBJ2-2): GAGVSQTPSNKVTEKGKYVELRCDPISGHTALYWYRQSLGQGPEFLIYFQGTGAADDSGLPNDRFFAVRPEGSVSTLKIQRTERGDSAVYLCASSRGGVTGELFFGEGSRLTVL.

This clonotype was recorded a few times. The CDR3 DNA is TGTGCCAGCAGCCAAGATAATAGTTCACCCCTCCACTTT. Translated, it gives CASSQDNSSPLHF. This chain links TRBV3-1 with TRBJ1-6; D is uncertain. Germline V gene sequence: CDR1 LGHDT, CDR2 YNNKEL (reference sequence). CDR3 length equals 13 residues. Trimming took off 0 bases at V and 9 bases at J, with 6 bases between the two ends.

This chain connects TRBV20-1 to TRBJ2-7; 7 bases line up with TRBD2. This CDR3 is 15 amino acids long. Germline loops: CDR1 DFQATT, CDR2 SNEGSKA (reference sequence). V lost 3 bases and J lost 5; bases outside the gene matches: 13. CDR3 loop: CSARTIGLAVDEQYF. The CDR3 bases are TGCAGTGCTAGGACCATCGGGCTAGCGGTCGACGAGCAGTACTTC.

CDR3 coding DNA: TGTGCCAGCAGCTTGGTTCCGGACACCGGGGAGCTGTTTTTT. Translation gives CASSLVPDTGELFF. The rearrangement uses TRBV28 and TRBJ2-2, with no clear D. CDR1 and CDR2 (germline): MDHEN, SYDVKM. The CDR3 is 14 residues long. Trimming removed 6 bases at V and 3 bases at J, with 11 bases between.

The chain carries TRBV7-6 and TRBJ2-1; D might be TRBD2 (6 bases). The CDR3 extends over 14 amino acids. Trimming left V 5 bases short and J 6 bases short, with 14 bases between. CDR1 is SGHVS and CDR2 is FNYEAQ in the germline V gene. The CDR3 sequence: CASSPELASNEQFF. The CDR3 region has the DNA TGTGCCAGCAGCCCAGAGCTAGCGTCCAATGAGCAGTTCTTC. The full variable domain, rest sourced from reference TRBV7-6 and TRBJ2-1, is GAGVSQSPRYKVTKRGQDVALRCDPISGHVSLYWYRQALGQGPEFLTYFNYEAQQDKSGLPNDRFSAERPEGSISTLTIQRTEQRDSAMYRCASSPELASNEQFFGPGTRLTVL.

The rearrangement uses TRBV27 and TRBJ2-7; perhaps D is TRBD1 or TRBD2 (6 bases each). Between the trimmed V and J ends, which lost 3 bases and 7 bases, there was a span of 10 bases. Germline V gives CDR1 MNHEY, CDR2 SMNVEV (reference sequence). The CDR3 has 12 amino acids. This CDR3 is CASSFIGGEQYF. CDR3 sequence (DNA): TGTGCCAGCAGTTTCATAGGGGGGGAGCAGTACTTC.

This clonotype was detected ten times or more. This rearrangement joins TRBV11-2 to TRBJ2-7; weak D call: TRBD2 (6 bases). V gave up 2 bases and J gave up 4 bases, with 15 bases separating them. Germline V lookup: CDR1 SGHAT, CDR2 FQNNGV. This CDR3 has 15 residues. CDR3 DNA: TGTGCCAGCAGCTTATCTCCGGGAGCTGGATACGAGCAGTACTTC. This sequence encodes CASSLSPGAGYEQYF.

The J gene is TRBJ2-3, the V gene TRBV6-1, with 8 bases that match TRBD2. J was trimmed by 4 bases and V by 0 bases; bases with no gene match: 9. The CDR3 is made up of 17 amino acids. Germline lookup yields CDR1 MNHNS and CDR2 SASEGT. Here the CDR3 reads CASSEAQAGVGPDTQYF. CDR3 bases: TGTGCCAGCAGTGAAGCGCAAGCGGGAGTCGGACCAGATACGCAGTATTTT.